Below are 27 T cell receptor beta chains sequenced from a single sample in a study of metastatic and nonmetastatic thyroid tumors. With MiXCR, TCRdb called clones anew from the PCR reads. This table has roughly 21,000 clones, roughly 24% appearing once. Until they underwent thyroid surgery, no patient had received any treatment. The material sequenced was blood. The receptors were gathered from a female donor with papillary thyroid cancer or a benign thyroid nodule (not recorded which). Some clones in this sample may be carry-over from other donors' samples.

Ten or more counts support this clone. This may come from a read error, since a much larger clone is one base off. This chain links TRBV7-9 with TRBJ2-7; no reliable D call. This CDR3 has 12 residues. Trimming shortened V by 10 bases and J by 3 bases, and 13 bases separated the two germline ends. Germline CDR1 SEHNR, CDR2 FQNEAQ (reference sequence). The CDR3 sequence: CATASGLYEQYF. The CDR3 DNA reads TGTGCCACTGCTTCCGGGCTCTACGAGCAGTACTTC.

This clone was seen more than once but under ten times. The CDR3, as DNA: TGTGCCAGCAGCCCTAGGGCCTCTGGAAACACCATATATTTT. Protein: CASSPRASGNTIYF. The chain joins TRBV6-1 to TRBJ1-3; D is unclear. The CDR3 length is 14 residues. V was shortened by 6 bases and J by 0 bases, with 9 bases between the two germline ends. Germline V lookup: CDR1 MNHNS, CDR2 SASEGT.

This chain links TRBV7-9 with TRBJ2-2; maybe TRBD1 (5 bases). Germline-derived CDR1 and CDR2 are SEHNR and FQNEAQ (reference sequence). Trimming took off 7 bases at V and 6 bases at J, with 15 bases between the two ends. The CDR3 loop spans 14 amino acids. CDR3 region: CASKATGRAGELFF. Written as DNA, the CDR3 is TGTGCCAGCAAAGCCACAGGACGAGCCGGGGAGCTGTTTTTT.

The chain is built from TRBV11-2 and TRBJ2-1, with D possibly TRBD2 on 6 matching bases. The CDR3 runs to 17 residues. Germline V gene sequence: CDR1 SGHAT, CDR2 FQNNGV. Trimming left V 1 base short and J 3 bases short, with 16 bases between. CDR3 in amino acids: CASSLVLPSEIYNEQFF. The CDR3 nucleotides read TGTGCCAGCAGCTTAGTATTGCCTAGCGAGATCTACAATGAGCAGTTCTTC.

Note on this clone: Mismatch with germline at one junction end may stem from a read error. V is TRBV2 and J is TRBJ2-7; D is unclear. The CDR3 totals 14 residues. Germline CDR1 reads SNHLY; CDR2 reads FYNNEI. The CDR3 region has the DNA TGTGGCAGCACCTTGACTGAAATCTCCTTCGAGCAGTACTTC. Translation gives CGSTLTEISFEQYF.

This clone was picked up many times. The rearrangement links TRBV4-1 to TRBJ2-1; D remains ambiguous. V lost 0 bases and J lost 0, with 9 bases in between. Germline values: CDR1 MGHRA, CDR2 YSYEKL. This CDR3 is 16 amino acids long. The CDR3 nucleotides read TGCGCCAGCAGCCAAGATCACCTTGGCTCCTACAATGAGCAGTTCTTC. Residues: CASSQDHLGSYNEQFF.

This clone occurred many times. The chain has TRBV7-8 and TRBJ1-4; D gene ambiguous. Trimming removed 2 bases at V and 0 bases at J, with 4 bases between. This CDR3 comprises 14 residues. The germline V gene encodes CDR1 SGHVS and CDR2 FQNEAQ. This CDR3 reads CASSLSTTNEKLFF. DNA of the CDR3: TGTGCCAGCAGCTTATCGACAACTAATGAAAAACTGTTTTTT.

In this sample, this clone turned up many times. CDR3 in DNA: TGTGCCAGCAGCTCCGAGACACTTAACGGGGAGCTGTTTTTT. It specifies CASSSETLNGELFF. V is TRBV5-5 and J is TRBJ2-2, with D uncertain. The CDR3 consists of 14 residues. V shed 3 bases and J shed 7 bases, with 13 bases lying between them. Germline assignment: CDR1 SGHKS and CDR2 YYEKEE (reference sequence).

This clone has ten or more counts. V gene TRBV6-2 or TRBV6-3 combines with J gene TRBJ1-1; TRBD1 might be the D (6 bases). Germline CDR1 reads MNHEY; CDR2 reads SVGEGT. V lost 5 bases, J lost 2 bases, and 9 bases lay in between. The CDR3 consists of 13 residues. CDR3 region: CASSGQLNTEAFF. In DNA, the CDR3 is TGTGCCAGCAGTGGACAGTTAAACACTGAAGCTTTCTTT.

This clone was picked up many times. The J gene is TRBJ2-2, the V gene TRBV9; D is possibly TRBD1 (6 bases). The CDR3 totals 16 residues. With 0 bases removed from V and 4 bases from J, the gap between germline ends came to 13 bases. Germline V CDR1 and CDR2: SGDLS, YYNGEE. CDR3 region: CASSVAGGVRTGELFF. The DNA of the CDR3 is TGTGCCAGCAGCGTAGCTGGGGGCGTACGCACCGGGGAGCTGTTTTTT.

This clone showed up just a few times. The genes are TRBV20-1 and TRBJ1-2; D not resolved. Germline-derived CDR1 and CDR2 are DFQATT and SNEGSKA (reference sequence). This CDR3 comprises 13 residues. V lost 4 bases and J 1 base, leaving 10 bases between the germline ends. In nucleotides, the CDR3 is TGCAGTGCTATTACGGGAAATAACTATGGCTACACCTTC. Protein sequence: CSAITGNNYGYTF.

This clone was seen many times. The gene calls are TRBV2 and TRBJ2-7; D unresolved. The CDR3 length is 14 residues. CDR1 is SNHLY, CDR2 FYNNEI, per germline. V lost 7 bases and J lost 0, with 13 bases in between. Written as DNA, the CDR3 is TGTGCCAGCACCTTGACTGAAAGCTCCTACGAGCAGTACTTC. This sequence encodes CASTLTESSYEQYF.

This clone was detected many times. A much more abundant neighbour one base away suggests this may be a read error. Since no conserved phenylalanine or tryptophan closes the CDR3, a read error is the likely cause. The CDR3 DNA reads as TGTGCCAGCTCATATCGGGACAGGGGCCCTCGGGAGGGCTACACCCTC. This encodes CASSYRDRGPREGYTL. The chain carries TRBV18 and TRBJ1-2; the match to TRBD1 covers 10 bases. V shed 5 bases, J shed 8 bases, and the junction held 14 bases outside the gene matches. The germline gives CDR1 KGHSH, CDR2 LQKENI. The CDR3 is 16 amino acids.

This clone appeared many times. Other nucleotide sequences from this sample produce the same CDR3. The CDR3 protein is CASSTRLVPNNEQFF. CDR3 coding DNA: TGTGCCAGCAGTACCCGACTAGTACCAAACAATGAGCAGTTCTTC. V and J are TRBV6-2 or TRBV6-3 and TRBJ2-1, with D perhaps matching TRBD2 (6 bases). The CDR3 covers 15 residues. The germline gives CDR1 MNHEY, CDR2 SVGEGT. The ends were cut back, 5 bases at V and 5 bases at J, with 16 bases in the middle.

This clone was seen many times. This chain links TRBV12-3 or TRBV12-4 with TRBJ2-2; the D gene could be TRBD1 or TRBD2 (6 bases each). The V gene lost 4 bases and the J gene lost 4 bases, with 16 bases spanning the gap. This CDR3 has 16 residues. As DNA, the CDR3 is TGTGCCAGCAGTTCCCAGGGGACTTCGGGCACCGGGGAGCTGTTTTTT. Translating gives CASSSQGTSGTGELFF.

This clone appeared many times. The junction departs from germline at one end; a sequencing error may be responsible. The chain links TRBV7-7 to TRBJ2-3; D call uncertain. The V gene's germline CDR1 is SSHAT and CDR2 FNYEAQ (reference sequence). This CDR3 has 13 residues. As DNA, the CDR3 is TGTGCTAGCAGCCTCTCAGACACAGATACGCAGTATTTT. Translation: CASSLSDTDTQYF.

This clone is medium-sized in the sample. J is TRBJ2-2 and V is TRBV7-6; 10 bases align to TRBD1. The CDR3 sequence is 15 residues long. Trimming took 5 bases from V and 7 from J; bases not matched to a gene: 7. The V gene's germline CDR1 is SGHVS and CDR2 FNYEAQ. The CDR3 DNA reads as TGTGCCAGCAGCCTGACAGGGGGCGTTGGCGGGGAGCTGTTTTTT. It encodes CASSLTGGVGGELFF.

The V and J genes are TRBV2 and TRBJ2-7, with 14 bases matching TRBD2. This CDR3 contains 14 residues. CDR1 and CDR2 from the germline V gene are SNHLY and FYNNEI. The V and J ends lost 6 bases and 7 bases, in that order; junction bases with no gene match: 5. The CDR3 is CASRTSGRGEEQYF. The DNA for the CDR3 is TGTGCCAGCAGGACTAGCGGGAGGGGGGAAGAGCAGTACTTC.

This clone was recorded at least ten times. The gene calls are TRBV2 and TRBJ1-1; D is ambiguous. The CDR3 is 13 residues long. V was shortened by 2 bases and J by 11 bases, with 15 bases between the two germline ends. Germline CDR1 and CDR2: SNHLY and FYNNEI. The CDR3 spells CASSEIIIIGAFF. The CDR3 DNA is TGTGCCAGCAGTGAAATAATCATCATCGGCGCTTTCTTT.

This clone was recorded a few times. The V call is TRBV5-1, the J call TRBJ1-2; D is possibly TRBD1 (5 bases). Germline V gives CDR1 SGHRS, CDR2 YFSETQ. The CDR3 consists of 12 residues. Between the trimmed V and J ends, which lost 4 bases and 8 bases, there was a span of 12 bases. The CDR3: CASSPSGYGYTF. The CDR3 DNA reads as TGCGCCAGCAGCCCTTCAGGGTACGGCTACACCTTC.

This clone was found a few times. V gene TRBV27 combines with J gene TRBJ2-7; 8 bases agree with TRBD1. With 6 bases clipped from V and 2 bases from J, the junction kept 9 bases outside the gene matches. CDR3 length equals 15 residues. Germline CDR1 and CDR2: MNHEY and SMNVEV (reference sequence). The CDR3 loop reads CASSPGTGDTYEQYF. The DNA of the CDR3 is TGTGCCAGCAGCCCGGGGACAGGCGACACCTACGAGCAGTACTTC.

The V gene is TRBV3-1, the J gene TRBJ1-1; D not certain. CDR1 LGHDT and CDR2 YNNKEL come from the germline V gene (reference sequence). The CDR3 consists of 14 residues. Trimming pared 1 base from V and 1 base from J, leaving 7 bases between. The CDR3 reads CASSQGIWNTEAFF. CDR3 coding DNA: TGTGCCAGCAGCCAAGGGATTTGGAACACTGAAGCTTTCTTT. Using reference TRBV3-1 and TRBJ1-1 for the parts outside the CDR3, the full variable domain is DTAVSQTPKYLVTQMGNDKSIKCEQNLGHDTMYWYKQDSKKFLKIMFSYNNKELIINETVPNRFSPKSPDKAHLNLHINSLELGDSAVYFCASSQGIWNTEAFFGQGTRLTVV.

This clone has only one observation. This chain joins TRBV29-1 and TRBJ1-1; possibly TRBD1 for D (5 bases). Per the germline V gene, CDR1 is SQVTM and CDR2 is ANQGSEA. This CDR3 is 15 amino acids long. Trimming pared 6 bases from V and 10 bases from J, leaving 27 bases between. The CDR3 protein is CSVHLARGGDTAAFF. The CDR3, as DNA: TGCAGCGTCCACCTCGCGAGGGGTGGTGATACAGCAGCTTTCTTT.

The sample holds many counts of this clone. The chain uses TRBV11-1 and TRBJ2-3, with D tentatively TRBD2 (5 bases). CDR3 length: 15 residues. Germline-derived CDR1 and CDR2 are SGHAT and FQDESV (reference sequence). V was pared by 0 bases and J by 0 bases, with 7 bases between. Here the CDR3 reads CASSLATGSTDTQYF. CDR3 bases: TGTGCCAGCAGCTTAGCGACGGGGAGCACAGATACGCAGTATTTT.

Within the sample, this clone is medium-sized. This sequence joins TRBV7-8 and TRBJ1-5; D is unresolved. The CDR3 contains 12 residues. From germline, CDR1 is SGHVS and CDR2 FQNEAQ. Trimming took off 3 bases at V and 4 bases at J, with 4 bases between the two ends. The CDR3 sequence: CASSFLNQPQHF. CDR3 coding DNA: TGTGCCAGCAGCTTCCTAAATCAGCCCCAGCATTTT.

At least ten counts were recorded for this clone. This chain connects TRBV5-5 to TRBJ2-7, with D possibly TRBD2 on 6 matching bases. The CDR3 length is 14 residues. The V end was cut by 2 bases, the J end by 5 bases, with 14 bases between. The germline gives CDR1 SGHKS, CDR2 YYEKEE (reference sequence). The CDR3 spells CASSFSGGANEQYF. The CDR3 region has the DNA TGTGCCAGCAGCTTCTCCGGGGGAGCCAACGAGCAGTACTTC.

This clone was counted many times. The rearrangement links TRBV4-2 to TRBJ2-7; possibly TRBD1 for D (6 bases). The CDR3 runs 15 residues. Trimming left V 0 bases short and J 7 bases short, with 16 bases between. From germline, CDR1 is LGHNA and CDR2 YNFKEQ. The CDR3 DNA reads TGTGCCAGCAGCCAAGATAACAGGGATTCGCGGGAGCAGTACTTC. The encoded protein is CASSQDNRDSREQYF.